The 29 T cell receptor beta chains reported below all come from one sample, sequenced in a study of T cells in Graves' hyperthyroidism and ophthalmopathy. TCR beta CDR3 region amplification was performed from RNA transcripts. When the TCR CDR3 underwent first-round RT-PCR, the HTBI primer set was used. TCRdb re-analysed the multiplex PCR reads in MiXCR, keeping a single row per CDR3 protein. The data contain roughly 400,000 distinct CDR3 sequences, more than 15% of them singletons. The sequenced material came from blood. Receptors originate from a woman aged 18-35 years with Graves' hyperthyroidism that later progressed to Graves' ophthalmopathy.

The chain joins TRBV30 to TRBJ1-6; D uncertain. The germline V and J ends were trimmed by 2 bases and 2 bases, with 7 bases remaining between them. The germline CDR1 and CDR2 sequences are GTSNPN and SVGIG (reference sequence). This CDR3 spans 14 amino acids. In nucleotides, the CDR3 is TGTGCCTGGAGTATCCAGACCTATAATTCACCCCTCCACTTT. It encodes CAWSIQTYNSPLHF.

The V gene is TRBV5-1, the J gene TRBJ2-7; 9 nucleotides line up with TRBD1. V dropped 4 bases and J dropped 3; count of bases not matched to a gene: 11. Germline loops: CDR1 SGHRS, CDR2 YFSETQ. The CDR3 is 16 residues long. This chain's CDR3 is CASSPYRGPNDYEQYF. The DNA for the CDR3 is TGCGCCAGCAGCCCGTACAGGGGGCCTAACGACTACGAGCAGTACTTC.

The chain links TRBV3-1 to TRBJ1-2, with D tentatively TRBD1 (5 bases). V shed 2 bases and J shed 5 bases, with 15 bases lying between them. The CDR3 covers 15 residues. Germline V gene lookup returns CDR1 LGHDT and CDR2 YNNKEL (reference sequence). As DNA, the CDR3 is TGTGCCAGCAGCCAATACGTCCGGGGGGTATATGGCTACACCTTC. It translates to CASSQYVRGVYGYTF.

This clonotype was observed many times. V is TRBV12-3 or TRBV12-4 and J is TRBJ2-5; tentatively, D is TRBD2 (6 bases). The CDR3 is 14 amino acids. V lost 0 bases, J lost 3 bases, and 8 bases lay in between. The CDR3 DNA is TGTGCCAGCAGTTTAGCTTCGGGGGAAGAGACCCAGTACTTC. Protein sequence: CASSLASGEETQYF.

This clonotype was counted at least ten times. The CDR3 spells CASSYSMIGTGIGGYTF. The DNA for the CDR3 is TGTGCCAGCAGTTACTCGATGATAGGGACAGGGATCGGTGGCTACACCTTC. The chain employs TRBV6-6 and TRBJ1-2; 9 bases agree with TRBD1. Looked up from germline, CDR1 is MNHNY and CDR2 is SVGAGI (reference sequence). The trim removed 0 bases at V and 7 bases at J, leaving 12 bases unmatched. The CDR3 consists of 17 residues.

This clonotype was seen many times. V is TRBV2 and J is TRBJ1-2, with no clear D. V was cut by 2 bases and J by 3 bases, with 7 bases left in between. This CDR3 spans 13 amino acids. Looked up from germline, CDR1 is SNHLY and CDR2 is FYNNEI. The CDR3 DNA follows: TGTGCCAGCAGTGAACTGGGATACTATGGCTACACCTTC. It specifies CASSELGYYGYTF. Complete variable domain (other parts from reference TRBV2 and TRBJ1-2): EPEVTQTPSHQVTQMGQEVILRCVPISNHLYFYWYRQILGQKVEFLVSFYNNEISEKSEIFDDQFSVERPDGSNFTLKIRSTKLEDSAMYFCASSELGYYGYTFGSGTRLTVV.

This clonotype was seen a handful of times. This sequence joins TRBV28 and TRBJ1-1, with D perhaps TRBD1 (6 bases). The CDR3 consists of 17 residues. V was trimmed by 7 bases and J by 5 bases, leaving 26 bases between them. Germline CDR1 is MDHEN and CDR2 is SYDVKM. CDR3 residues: CASTLGRGGRSWTEAFF. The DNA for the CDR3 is TGTGCCAGCACCCTAGGGAGAGGGGGAAGGAGTTGGACTGAAGCTTTCTTT.

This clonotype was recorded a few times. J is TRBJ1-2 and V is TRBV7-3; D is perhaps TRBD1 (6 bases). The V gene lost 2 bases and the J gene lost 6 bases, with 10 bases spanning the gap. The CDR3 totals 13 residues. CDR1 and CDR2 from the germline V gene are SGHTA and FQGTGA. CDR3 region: CASSLSEGDGYTF. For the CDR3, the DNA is TGTGCCAGCAGCTTATCGGAGGGGGATGGCTACACCTTC.

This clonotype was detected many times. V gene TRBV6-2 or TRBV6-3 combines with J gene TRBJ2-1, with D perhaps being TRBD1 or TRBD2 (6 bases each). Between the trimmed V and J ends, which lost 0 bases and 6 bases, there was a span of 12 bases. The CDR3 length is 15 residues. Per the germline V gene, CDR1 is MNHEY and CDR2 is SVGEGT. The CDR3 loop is CASSYSWGASNEQFF. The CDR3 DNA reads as TGTGCCAGCAGTTACTCGTGGGGGGCGTCCAATGAGCAGTTCTTC.

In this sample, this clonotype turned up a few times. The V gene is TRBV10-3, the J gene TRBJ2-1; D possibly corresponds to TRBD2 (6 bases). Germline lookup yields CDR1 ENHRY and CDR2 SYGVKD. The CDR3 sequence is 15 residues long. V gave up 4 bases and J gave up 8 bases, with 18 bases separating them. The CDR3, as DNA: TGTGCCATCAGTGGCGTGCGGGCGGGGAGGTATGAGCAGTTCTTC. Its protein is CAISGVRAGRYEQFF.

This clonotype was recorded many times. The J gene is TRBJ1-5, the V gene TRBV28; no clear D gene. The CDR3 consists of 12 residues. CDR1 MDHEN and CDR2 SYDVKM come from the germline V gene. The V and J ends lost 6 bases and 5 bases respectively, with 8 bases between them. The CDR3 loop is CASSLTDQPQHF. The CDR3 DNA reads TGTGCCAGCAGCTTAACAGATCAGCCCCAGCATTTT.

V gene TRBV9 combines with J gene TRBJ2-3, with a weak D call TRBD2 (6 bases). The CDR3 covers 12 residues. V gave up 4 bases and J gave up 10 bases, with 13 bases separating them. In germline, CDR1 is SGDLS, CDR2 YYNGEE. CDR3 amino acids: CASSPTTSPQYF. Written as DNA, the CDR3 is TGTGCCAGCAGCCCTACGACTAGTCCGCAGTATTTT. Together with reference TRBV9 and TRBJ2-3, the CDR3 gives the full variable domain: DSGVTQTPKHLITATGQRVTLRCSPRSGDLSVYWYQQSLDQGLQFLIQYYNGEERAKGNILERFSAQQFPDLHSELNLSSLELGDSALYFCASSPTTSPQYFGPGTRLTVL.

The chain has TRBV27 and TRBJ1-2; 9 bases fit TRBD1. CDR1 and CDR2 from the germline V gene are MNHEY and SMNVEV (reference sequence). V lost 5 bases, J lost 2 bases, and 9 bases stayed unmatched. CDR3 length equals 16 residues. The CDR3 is CASSLGWDRENYGYTF. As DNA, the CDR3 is TGTGCCAGCAGTCTTGGTTGGGACAGGGAAAACTATGGCTACACCTTC.

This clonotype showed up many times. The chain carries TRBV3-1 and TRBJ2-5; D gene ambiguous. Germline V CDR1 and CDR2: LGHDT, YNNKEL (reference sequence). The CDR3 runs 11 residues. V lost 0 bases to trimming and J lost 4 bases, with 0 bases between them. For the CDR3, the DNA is TGTGCCAGCAGCCAAGAAGAGACCCAGTACTTC. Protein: CASSQEETQYF.

This chain's CDR3 is CASSLRQGLGNTEAFF. The CDR3 DNA sequence: TGTGCCAGCAGTTTACGACAGGGGTTGGGGAACACTGAAGCTTTCTTT. V usage is TRBV27 and J usage is TRBJ1-1; 8 bases map to TRBD1. The CDR3 is 16 residues long. The germline V gene encodes CDR1 MNHEY and CDR2 SMNVEV (reference sequence). The ends lost 2 bases at V and 1 base at J; junction bases unmatched: 6.

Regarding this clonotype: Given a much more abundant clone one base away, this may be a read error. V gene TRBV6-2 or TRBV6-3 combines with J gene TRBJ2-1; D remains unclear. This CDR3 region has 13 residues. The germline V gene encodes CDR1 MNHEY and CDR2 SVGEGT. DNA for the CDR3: TGTGGCAGCATCTCGCTCTCCTACAATGAGCAGTTCTTC. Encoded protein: CGSISLSYNEQFF.

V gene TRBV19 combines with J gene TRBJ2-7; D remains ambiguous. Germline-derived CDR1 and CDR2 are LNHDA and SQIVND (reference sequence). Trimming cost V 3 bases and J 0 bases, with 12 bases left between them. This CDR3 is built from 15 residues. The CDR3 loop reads CASSISFTSSYEQYF. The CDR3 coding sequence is TGTGCCAGTAGTATCAGTTTTACGAGCTCCTACGAGCAGTACTTC.

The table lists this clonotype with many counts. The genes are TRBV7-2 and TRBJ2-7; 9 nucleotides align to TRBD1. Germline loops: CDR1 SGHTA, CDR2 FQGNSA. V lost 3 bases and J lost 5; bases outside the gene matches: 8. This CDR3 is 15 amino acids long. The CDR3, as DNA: TGTGCCAGCAGCTTGCAGTTTGGGACAGGGAACGAGCAGTACTTC. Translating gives CASSLQFGTGNEQYF.

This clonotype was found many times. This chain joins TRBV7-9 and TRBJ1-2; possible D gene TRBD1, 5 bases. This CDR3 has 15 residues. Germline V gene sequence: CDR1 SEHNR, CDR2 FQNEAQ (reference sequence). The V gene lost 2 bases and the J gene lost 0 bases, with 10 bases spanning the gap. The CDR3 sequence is CASSLTDSPNYGYTF. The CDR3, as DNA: TGTGCCAGCAGCTTAACAGACAGTCCTAACTATGGCTACACCTTC.

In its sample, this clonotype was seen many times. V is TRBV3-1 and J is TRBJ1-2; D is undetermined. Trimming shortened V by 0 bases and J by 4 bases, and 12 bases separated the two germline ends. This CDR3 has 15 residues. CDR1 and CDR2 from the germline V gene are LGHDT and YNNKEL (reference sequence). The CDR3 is CASSQDVSTPYGYTF. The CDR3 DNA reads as TGTGCCAGCAGCCAAGATGTCTCGACCCCCTATGGCTACACCTTC.

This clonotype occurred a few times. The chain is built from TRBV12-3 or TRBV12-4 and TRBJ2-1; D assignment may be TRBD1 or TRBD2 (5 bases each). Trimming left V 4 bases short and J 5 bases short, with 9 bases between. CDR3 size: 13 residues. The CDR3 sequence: CASSSGPHNEQFF. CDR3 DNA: TGTGCCAGCAGTTCGGGACCCCACAATGAGCAGTTCTTC.

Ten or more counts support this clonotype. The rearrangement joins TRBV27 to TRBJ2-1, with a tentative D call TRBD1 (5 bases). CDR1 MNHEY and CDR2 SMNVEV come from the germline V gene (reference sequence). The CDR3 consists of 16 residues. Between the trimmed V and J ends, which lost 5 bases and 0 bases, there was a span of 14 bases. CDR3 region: CASSLNRQSSYNEQFF. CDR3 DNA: TGTGCCAGCAGTCTAAATAGACAGAGCTCCTACAATGAGCAGTTCTTC.

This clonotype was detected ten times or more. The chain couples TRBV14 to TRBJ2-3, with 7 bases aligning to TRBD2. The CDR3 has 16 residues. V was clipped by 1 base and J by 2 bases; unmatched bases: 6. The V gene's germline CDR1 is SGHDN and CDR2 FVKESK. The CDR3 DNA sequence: TGTGCCAGCAGCCAAGGTGCTAGCGGCAACACAGATACGCAGTATTTT. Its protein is CASSQGASGNTDTQYF.

CDR3 in DNA: TGCGCCAGCAGCCAAGCGACCCCGTTTGGTGCCATCTACAATGAGCAGTTCTTC. It translates to CASSQATPFGAIYNEQFF. The rearrangement links TRBV4-3 to TRBJ2-1; no firm D call. Trimming shortened V by 1 base and J by 3 bases, and 19 bases separated the two germline ends. CDR1 is LGHNA, CDR2 YSLEER, per germline. CDR3 length equals 18 residues.

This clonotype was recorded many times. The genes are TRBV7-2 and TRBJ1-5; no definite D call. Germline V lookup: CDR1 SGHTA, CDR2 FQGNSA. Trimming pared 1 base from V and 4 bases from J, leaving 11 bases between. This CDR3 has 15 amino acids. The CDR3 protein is CASSLVSSRNQPQHF. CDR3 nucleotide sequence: TGTGCCAGCAGCTTAGTCTCCAGCAGAAATCAGCCCCAGCATTTT.

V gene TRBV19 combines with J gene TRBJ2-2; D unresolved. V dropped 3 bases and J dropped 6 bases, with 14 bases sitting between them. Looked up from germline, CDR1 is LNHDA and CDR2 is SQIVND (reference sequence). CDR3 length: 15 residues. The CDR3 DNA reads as TGTGCCAGTAGTATCGGTTTCGCGGTCGCCGGGGAGCTGTTTTTT. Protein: CASSIGFAVAGELFF.

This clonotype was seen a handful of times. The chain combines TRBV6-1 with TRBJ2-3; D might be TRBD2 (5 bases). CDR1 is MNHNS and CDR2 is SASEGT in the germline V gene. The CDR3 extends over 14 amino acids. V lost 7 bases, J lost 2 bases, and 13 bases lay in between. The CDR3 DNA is TGTGCCAGCACTCCGGACTGGTCCACAGATACGCAGTATTTT. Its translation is CASTPDWSTDTQYF.

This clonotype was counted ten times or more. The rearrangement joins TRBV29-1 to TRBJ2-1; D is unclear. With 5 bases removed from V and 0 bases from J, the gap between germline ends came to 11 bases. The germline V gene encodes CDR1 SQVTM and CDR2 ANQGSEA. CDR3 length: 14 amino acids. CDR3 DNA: TGCAGCGTTACCGGACGAAGCTCCTACAATGAGCAGTTCTTC. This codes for CSVTGRSSYNEQFF.

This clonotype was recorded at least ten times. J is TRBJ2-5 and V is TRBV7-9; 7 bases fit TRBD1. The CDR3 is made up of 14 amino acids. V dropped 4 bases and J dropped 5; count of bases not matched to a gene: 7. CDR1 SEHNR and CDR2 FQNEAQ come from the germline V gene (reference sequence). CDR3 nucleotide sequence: TGTGCCAGCAGCTCCGGGACAGCCCGGGAGACCCAGTACTTC. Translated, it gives CASSSGTARETQYF.